This T cell receptor beta chain was documented in a study of Graves' ophthalmopathy and Graves' hyperthyroidism (dated by TCRdb to between 2018 and 2020). Regarding the study in general: Peripheral blood was collected at initial diagnosis, prior to any treatment. Following sampling, methimazole starting at 30 mg daily was administered to hyperthyroidism patients, and high-dose intravenous methylprednisolone was administered to ophthalmopathy patients. The 85 to 100 discovery patients were divided at random into training and test sets in a 7:3 ratio. In total, over 130 blood samples were TCR-sequenced: fewer than 50 ophthalmopathy, 75 hyperthyroidism and roughly 17 hyperthyroidism-to-ophthalmopathy patients. An independent validation cohort was composed of 18 hyperthyroidism patients and around 15 patients who later progressed from hyperthyroidism to ophthalmopathy. In five or six hyperthyroidism patients, the T-cell repertoire of thyroid tissue was compared with the T-cell repertoire of blood. To explore V-J signatures that distinguish ophthalmopathy from hyperthyroidism, a discovery set of about a hundred patients was enrolled, made up of over 40 with ophthalmopathy and under 65 with stable hyperthyroidism. To tell Graves' ophthalmopathy apart from Graves' hyperthyroidism, and to predict which patients would progress to ophthalmopathy, the study relied on TCR beta repertoire signatures. Beyond this particular receptor, the publication reports: Among expanded thyroid clonotypes with frequency above 0.001, most also showed up in blood, which suggests that blood repertoires may reflect the thyroid immune response. No statistical method was used to predetermine the sample size, and group allocation was not hidden from the investigators. In validation, the model predicted ophthalmopathy progression with about 64% sensitivity and approximately 78% specificity; eleven to twelve predicted patients were CT-confirmed with GO in a median of about 6.2 months. In cross-validation, the 13-signature model distinguished ophthalmopathy from stable hyperthyroidism with about 90% sensitivity and around 81% specificity, and in the test set the corresponding values were approximately 80% and 75%.

For repertoire sequencing, TCR beta CDR3 regions were amplified from RNA transcripts. A first-round RT-PCR used HTBI primers with the Qiagen OneStep RT-PCR kit, followed by a second-round multiplex PCR, size selection and purification. Libraries were sequenced on an Illumina HiSeq2000 using paired-end 100 bp reads. In the source study's methods: Reads were processed with SOAPnuke, discarding reads with adapters, uncalled bases, mean Phred below 15, or no exact constant-primer or identifier match. COPE v1.2.5 was used to merge the high-quality paired reads. Clonotypes were defined as unique nucleotide sequences and were aligned to IMGT TRB V, D and J references using MiTCR v1.1. The analysis was limited to V-J combinations with a frequency above 0.0001, which together covered over 99% of the repertoires. For each V-J combination, a TCR clonal expansion and chaos score was defined as the ratio of F50 clonal expansion to chaos observed in the TCRdist matrix. Welch's t-statistics and random forest were used to reduce features to 10 to 15 V-J combinations, which were fed into a naive Bayes classifier. The Morisita-Horn index was used to measure how similar the thyroid and blood repertoires were. Using fastp at Q25 and MiXCR, TCRdb reprocessed the public reads and kept productive beta chains. For every CDR3 protein sequence, its rows merge into one entry that carries the most common genes and DNA. The V and J calls were not made by the authors but by TCRdb's processing. The sample records hundreds of thousands of distinct CDR3 sequences, around a fifth of which are singletons. The ten top clones hold around 6.9% of the sample.

Concerning this clonotype itself: The clone's antigen remains unknown. Nothing much larger sits one base from this clone, and base qualities are not available.

Germline trimming amounts to 0 bases on V and 4 bases on J, with 4 as the count of junction bases outside the gene matches. The CDR3, from cysteine to phenylalanine, totals 15 residues. The entry retains the CDR3 DNA only, 45 bases that are in frame from base 1. The germline V gene (reference sequence) supplies CDR1 DFQATT and CDR2 SNEGSKA. Hyperthyroidism was defined as stable when no progression to ophthalmopathy occurred within 18 months of follow-up. The hyperthyroidism patients were 18 to 65 years old and newly diagnosed, with a disease duration of less than 2 months. Patients with other autoimmune diseases, uncontrolled infections, pregnancy or lactation were excluded. Diagnosis was based on clinical symptoms, serum thyroxine, TRAb, thyroid ultrasound and orbital computed tomography. PBMCs were isolated from more than 9 ml of fresh peripheral blood by Ficoll-Paque density gradient centrifugation. Total RNA was extracted using Trizol reagent, and RNA quality was checked on an Agilent 2100 Bioanalyzer.

The rearrangement combines TRBV20-1 with TRBJ2-2; the junction holds 8 bases that match TRBD2. The TCR comes from a woman between 18 and 30 years old with stable Graves' hyperthyroidism. Some clones in this sample may be carry-over from other donors' samples. Donor details come from another sample of the same person, matched by shared clones. Sequenced: peripheral blood. The DNA sequence is TGCAGTGCTAGAGATGCGGGGGGCGTCACCGGGGAGCTGTTTTTT. This codes for CSARDAGGVTGELFF.